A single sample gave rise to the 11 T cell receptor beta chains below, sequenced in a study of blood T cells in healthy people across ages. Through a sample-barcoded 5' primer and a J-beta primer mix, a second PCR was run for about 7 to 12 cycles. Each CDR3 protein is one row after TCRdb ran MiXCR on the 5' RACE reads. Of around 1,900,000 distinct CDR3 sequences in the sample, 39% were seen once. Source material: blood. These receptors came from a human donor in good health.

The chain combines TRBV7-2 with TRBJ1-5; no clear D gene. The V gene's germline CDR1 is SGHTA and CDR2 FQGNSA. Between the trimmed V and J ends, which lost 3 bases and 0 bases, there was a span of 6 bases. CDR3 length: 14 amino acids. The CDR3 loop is CASSFRNSNQPQHF. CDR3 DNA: TGTGCCAGCAGCTTCCGCAATAGCAATCAGCCCCAGCATTTT.

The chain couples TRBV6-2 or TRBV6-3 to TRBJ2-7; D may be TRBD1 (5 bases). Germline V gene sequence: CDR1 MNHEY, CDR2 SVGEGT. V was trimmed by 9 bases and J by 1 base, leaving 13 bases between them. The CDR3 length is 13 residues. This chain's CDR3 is CASRDSTSYEQYF. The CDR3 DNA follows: TGTGCCAGTCGCGACAGCACATCCTACGAGCAGTACTTC.

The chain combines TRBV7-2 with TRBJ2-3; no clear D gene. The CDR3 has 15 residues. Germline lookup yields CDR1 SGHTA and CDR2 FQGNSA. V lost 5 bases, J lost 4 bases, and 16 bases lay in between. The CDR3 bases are TGTGCCAGCAGCCGACTGTTTTCCGCCGCAGATACGCAGTATTTT. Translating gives CASSRLFSAADTQYF.

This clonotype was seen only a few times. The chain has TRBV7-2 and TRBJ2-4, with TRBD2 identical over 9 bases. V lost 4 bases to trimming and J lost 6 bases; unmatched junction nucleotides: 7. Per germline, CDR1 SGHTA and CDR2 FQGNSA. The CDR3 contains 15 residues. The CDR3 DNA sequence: TGTGCCAGCAGCTCGCGCGGGGGGGCAGGAAACATTCAGTACTTC. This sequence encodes CASSSRGGAGNIQYF.

CDR3 coding DNA: TGTGCCAGCAGTCCATCCGGGGCAGGGAGACGTTACGAGCAGTACTTC. It translates to CASSPSGAGRRYEQYF. The V call is TRBV28, the J call TRBJ2-4, with D perhaps being TRBD1 or TRBD2 (5 bases each). The assigned J gene may be wrong: the sequence end matches TRBJ2-7 better. The CDR3 consists of 16 residues. Germline CDR1 reads MDHEN; CDR2 reads SYDVKM.

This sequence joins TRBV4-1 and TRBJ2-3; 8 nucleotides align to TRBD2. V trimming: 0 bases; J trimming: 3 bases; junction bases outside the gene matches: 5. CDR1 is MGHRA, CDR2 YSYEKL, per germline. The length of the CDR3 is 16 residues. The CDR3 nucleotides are TGCGCCAGCAGCCAAGATCCCCGGGGGGGTACAGATACGCAGTATTTT. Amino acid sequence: CASSQDPRGGTDTQYF.

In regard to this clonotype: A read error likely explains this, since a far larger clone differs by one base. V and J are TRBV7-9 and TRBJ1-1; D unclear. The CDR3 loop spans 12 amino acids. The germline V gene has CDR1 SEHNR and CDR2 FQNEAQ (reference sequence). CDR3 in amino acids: CAGSLGSTEAFF. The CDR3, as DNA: TGTGCCGGCAGCTTAGGAAGTACTGAAGCTTTCTTT.

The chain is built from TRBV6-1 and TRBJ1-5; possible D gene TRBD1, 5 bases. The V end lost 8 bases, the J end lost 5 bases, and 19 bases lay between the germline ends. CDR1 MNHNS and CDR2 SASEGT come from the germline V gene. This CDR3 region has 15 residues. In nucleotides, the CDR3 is TGTGCCAGCTCAGGAGGGACTCCCGGCGATCAGCCCCAGCATTTT. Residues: CASSGGTPGDQPQHF.

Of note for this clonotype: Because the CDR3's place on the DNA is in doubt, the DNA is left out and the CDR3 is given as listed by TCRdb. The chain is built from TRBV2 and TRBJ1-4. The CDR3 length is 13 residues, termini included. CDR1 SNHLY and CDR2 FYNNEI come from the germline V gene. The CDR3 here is CASSTSAAEKLFF.

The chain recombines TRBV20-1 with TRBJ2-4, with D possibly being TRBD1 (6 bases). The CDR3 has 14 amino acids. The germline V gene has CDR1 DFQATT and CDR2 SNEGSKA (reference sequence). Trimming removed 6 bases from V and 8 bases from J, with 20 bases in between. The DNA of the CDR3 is TGCAGTGCCAGGGGTCCTAGTCGGTTTGACATTCAGTACTTC. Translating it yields CSARGPSRFDIQYF.

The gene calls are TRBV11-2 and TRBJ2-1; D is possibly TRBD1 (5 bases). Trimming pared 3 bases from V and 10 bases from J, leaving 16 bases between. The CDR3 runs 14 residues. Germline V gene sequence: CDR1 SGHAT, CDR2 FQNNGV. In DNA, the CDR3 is TGTGCCAGCAGCTTCTTAGGGAAGGGGAACGAGCAGTTCTTC. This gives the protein CASSFLGKGNEQFF.